The clone carrying this T cell receptor (beta chain) has at least ten counts. Its antigen is not identified. The record originates from a study of T cell repertoires in cytomegalovirus infection. V was shortened by 5 bases and J by 2 bases, with 18 bases between the two germline ends. The V gene's germline CDR1 is MNHEY and CDR2 SMNVEV (reference sequence). This CDR3 spans 16 amino acids. Each CDR3 protein is one row after TCRdb ran MiXCR on the reads. Of fewer than 900,000 distinct CDR3 sequences in the sample, almost 30% are singletons; the top ten hold 10% to 15%. The sequencing used cultured CD8+ T cells from PBMCs, collected from culture after CMV antigen stimulation. The receptor comes from a human donor in good health (CMV status not recorded). Some clones in this sample may be carry-over from other donors' samples. This rearrangement joins TRBV27 to TRBJ1-1; D uncertain. In nucleotides, the CDR3 is TGTGCCAGCAGTCCACGAACGACCCGGCCAAACACTGAAGCTTTCTTT. Protein sequence: CASSPRTTRPNTEAFF.